The text below deals with one TCR beta chain. Its target is unknown. These donors counted as nominally healthy when sampled, but unrecorded immune exposures were likely. This record comes from a study of cytomegalovirus exposure and HLA in healthy donors. Study-wide findings and caveats: In a later analysis, at a false discovery rate of 0.05, about 16,000 TCR beta sequences matched HLA alleles. For cytomegalovirus status, the classifier reportedly gave diagnoses with high specificity and sensitivity. Among donors in an Asian-associated ancestry cluster, a later analysis reportedly found fewer N-insertions than the approximately 670-donor mean.

With 3 bases removed from V and 6 bases from J, the gap between germline ends came to 10 bases. Germline V lookup: CDR1 MNHEY, CDR2 SMNVEV (reference sequence). CDR3 length: 13 amino acids. PCR employed 60 Vbeta and 13 Jbeta primers. The assay was immunoSEQ multiplex PCR, and TCRdb's table has in-frame clones only and misses some. This listing includes roughly 73,000 clones. The sample comprised PBMCs. This chain joins TRBV27 and TRBJ2-3, with D possibly TRBD1 on 5 matching bases. The source is a man in his fifties or sixties in good health and CMV-seropositive. The CDR3 is CASSLQGMDTQYF. The CDR3 region has the DNA TGTGCCAGCAGTTTGCAGGGTATGGATACGCAGTATTTT.